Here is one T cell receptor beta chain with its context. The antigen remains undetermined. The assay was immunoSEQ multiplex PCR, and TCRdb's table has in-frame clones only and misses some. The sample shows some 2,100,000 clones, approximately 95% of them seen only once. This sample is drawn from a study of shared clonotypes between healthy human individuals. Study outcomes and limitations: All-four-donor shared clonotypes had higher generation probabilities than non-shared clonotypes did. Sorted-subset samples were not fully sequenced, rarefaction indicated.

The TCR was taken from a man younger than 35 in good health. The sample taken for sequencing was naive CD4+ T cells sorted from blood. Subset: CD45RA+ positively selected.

The CDR3 DNA follows: TGTGCCAGCAGTAACGTCCCCGGGGAGCTGTTTTTT. Amino acids: CASSNVPGELFF. The rearrangement joins TRBV6-5 to TRBJ2-2; D is undetermined. Deletions cut 5 bases from V and 6 bases from J, with 7 bases between. The CDR3 covers 12 residues. Germline V lookup: CDR1 MNHEY, CDR2 SVGAGI.